These 13 T cell receptor beta chains came from one sample sequenced in a study of blood T cell repertoires in COVID-19. The protocol was immunoSEQ multiplex PCR, while the TCRdb copy is restricted to in-frame clones and leaves out a portion. The sample has fewer than 200,000 clones; roughly 70% are singletons. The source material was peripheral blood. Receptors originate from an elderly woman with acute or convalescent COVID-19.

The chain combines TRBV29-1 with TRBJ2-7; 7 bases align to TRBD1. The CDR3 length is 13 residues. V was pared by 7 bases and J by 2 bases, with 8 bases of the junction left unmatched. In germline, CDR1 is SQVTM, CDR2 ANQGSEA. CDR3 region: CSARTGQAYEQYF. The CDR3 DNA reads as TGCAGCGCCAGGACAGGCCAAGCCTACGAGCAGTACTTC.

The DNA for the CDR3 is TGTGCCAGCAGTTTAGGGTCAGGGAGGTTGCCCCAGCATTTT. Its translation: CASSLGSGRLPQHF. The chain is built from TRBV28 and TRBJ1-5, with D possibly TRBD1 on 5 matching bases. V was clipped by 2 bases and J by 9 bases, with 14 bases between them. CDR1 is MDHEN, CDR2 SYDVKM, per germline. CDR3 length: 14 amino acids.

The chain carries TRBV7-9 and TRBJ1-5; D ambiguous. Per germline, CDR1 SEHNR and CDR2 FQNEAQ (reference sequence). The V end was cut by 5 bases, the J end by 1 base, with 9 bases between. There are 14 residues in the CDR3. CDR3 region: CASSAGWSNQPQHF. The CDR3 nucleotides are TGTGCCAGCAGCGCCGGTTGGAGCAATCAGCCCCAGCATTTT. Full variable domain (remainder filled in from reference TRBV7-9 and TRBJ1-5): DTGVSQNPRHKITKRGQNVTFRCDPISEHNRLYWYRQTLGQGPEFLTYFQNEAQLEKSRLLSDRFSAERPKGSFSTLEIQRTEQGDSAMYLCASSAGWSNQPQHFGDGTRLSIL.

This chain connects TRBV6-1 to TRBJ2-7; 12 bases line up with TRBD2. This CDR3 has 15 residues. The junction had 9 bases not matched to a gene; V was cut back by 0 bases and J by 12 bases. From germline, CDR1 is MNHNS and CDR2 SASEGT. The CDR3 DNA sequence: TGTGCCAGCAGTGAAGCGGTGGGACTAGCGGGCTCCAGGTACTTC. This codes for CASSEAVGLAGSRYF.

The rearrangement links TRBV5-1 to TRBJ2-1, with D possibly being TRBD1 (6 bases). In germline, CDR1 is SGHRS, CDR2 YFSETQ. V lost 4 bases to trimming and J lost 4 bases, with 12 bases between them. This CDR3 comprises 14 residues. CDR3 coding DNA: TGCGCCAGCAGCACGGGACAACGGTACAATGAGCAGTTCTTC. It codes for CASSTGQRYNEQFF.

The genes are TRBV27 and TRBJ1-2; 9 nucleotides match TRBD1. The CDR3 is 14 residues long. The V gene end was trimmed by 5 bases and the J gene end by 4 bases; junction bases not matched to a gene: 5. CDR1 and CDR2 from the germline V gene are MNHEY and SMNVEV (reference sequence). DNA for the CDR3: TGTGCCAGCAGTCCGTTGGGACAGGGCTATGGCTACACCTTC. Translated: CASSPLGQGYGYTF.

This chain connects TRBV2 to TRBJ2-7, with 7 bases aligning to TRBD2. With 10 bases clipped from V and 6 bases from J, the junction kept 12 bases outside the gene matches. Germline-derived CDR1 and CDR2 are SNHLY and FYNNEI. The length of the CDR3 is 13 residues. The CDR3 loop reads CATDRAGVGEQYF. CDR3 sequence (DNA): TGTGCCACGGACCGGGCGGGAGTTGGCGAGCAGTACTTC.

This clone was detected a few times. This chain joins TRBV12-3 or TRBV12-4 and TRBJ2-7, with 8 bases lining up with TRBD1. Losses at the gene ends were 5 bases for V and 3 bases for J; bases not matched to a gene: 3. CDR3 length equals 13 residues. The CDR3 region has the DNA TGTGCCAGCAGTCCCGGACAGGGCTACGAGCAGTACTTC. This gives the protein CASSPGQGYEQYF.

This clone was seen only once. The rearrangement uses TRBV1 and TRBJ2-3; TRBD2 reflects the table's D call only, with no check against the DNA. TRBV1 corresponds to a pseudogene. The CDR3 totals 16 residues. As DNA, the CDR3 is TGCACCAGCAGCCAAGAGACTAGCGGAACCACAGATACGCAGTATTTT. This encodes CTSSQETSGTTDTQYF.

The chain links TRBV6-6 to TRBJ1-1, with 8 bases lining up with TRBD1. With 2 bases clipped from V and 1 base from J, the junction kept 6 bases outside the gene matches. This CDR3 is 16 amino acids long. CDR1 and CDR2 from the germline V gene are MNHNY and SVGAGI (reference sequence). CDR3 sequence reads: CASSYPRTGRNTEAFF. The CDR3 nucleotides read TGTGCCAGCAGTTACCCAAGGACAGGGAGGAACACTGAAGCTTTCTTT.

CDR3 sequence reads: CASSQVLTRTSTDTQYF. CDR3 bases: TGCGCCAGCAGCCAAGTACTGACTCGAACTAGCACAGATACGCAGTATTTT. The J gene is TRBJ2-3, the V gene TRBV4-3; D call uncertain. Germline V CDR1 and CDR2: LGHNA, YSLEER. This CDR3 has 17 amino acids. With 1 base removed from V and 0 bases from J, the gap between germline ends came to 14 bases.

A few counts support this clone. CDR3 region: CASSRDRAGEQYF. The CDR3 coding sequence is TGTGCCAGCAGCCGGGACAGGGCCGGCGAGCAGTACTTC. The chain links TRBV27 to TRBJ2-7; 9 nucleotides match TRBD1. Germline V CDR1 and CDR2: MNHEY, SMNVEV (reference sequence). Unmatched junction bases numbered 6, after V lost 6 bases and J lost 6 bases. The CDR3 covers 13 residues.

This clone was observed many times. The rearrangement links TRBV5-1 to TRBJ2-7; TRBD2 might be the D (6 bases). The CDR3 covers 16 residues. Germline V gene lookup returns CDR1 SGHRS and CDR2 YFSETQ. With 2 bases removed from V and 6 bases from J, the gap between germline ends came to 21 bases. CDR3 sequence (DNA): TGCGCCAGCAGCTTTGGAGGGACTCTCACCCTAAGCGAGCAGTACTTC. Translating it yields CASSFGGTLTLSEQYF.